This entry lists 4 T cell receptor beta chains sequenced from one sample in a study of blood T cell repertoires in COVID-19. Assay: immunoSEQ multiplex PCR; the TCRdb copy retains only in-frame clones and omits some. The data contain about 53,000 clones, roughly nine tenths of them singletons. The sequencing sample was made of peripheral blood. The receptors derive from a human donor in a cohort sampled during active COVID-19.

The chain recombines TRBV24-1 with TRBJ2-5, with a possible D match to TRBD1 (6 bases). There are 14 residues in the CDR3. The germline V gene encodes CDR1 KGHDR and CDR2 SFDVKD. The V and J ends lost 1 base and 3 bases respectively, with 8 bases between them. The CDR3 loop is CATSDFRDKETQYF. In nucleotides, the CDR3 is TGTGCCACCAGTGATTTTCGGGACAAAGAGACCCAGTACTTC.

The chain recombines TRBV4-1 with TRBJ1-4; D uncertain. CDR1 and CDR2 (germline): MGHRA, YSYEKL. This CDR3 is built from 14 residues. Trimming took off 7 bases at V and 5 bases at J, with 14 bases between the two ends. As DNA, the CDR3 is TGCGCCAGCACCAGATATCTCCCGAATGAAAAACTGTTTTTT. Translation: CASTRYLPNEKLFF.

This chain uses TRBV18 with TRBJ1-5; 7 bases align to TRBD1. The V segment lost 5 bases and the J segment 4 bases; nucleotides outside the gene matches: 8. The CDR3 length is 15 residues. Germline CDR1 and CDR2: KGHSH and LQKENI. The CDR3 protein is CASSGRDSPNQPQHF. CDR3 nucleotide sequence: TGTGCCAGCTCAGGCCGGGACAGTCCTAATCAGCCCCAGCATTTT.

The gene calls are TRBV6-5 and TRBJ1-2; D perhaps matches TRBD1 (5 bases). Trimming pared 6 bases from V and 1 base from J, leaving 9 bases between. The germline CDR1 and CDR2 sequences are MNHEY and SVGAGI. There are 13 residues in the CDR3. CDR3 region: CASRPTVNYGYTF. The DNA for the CDR3 is TGTGCCAGCAGACCGACAGTTAACTATGGCTACACCTTC.